This TCR beta chain was observed in a study of blood T cells in healthy people across ages. In this sample, this clonotype turned up a few times. The authors ran a second PCR of roughly 6 to 11 cycles using a sample-barcoded 5' primer and a J-beta primer mix. The template-switch adaptor was a 5' adaptor with 12 random nucleotides. It tagged each cDNA molecule. Researchers report that each sample yielded at least 3 million CDR3-containing paired-end reads. TCRdb processed the 5' RACE reads anew with MiXCR; each CDR3 protein has one entry. The table shows approximately 1.5 million distinct CDR3 sequences, with less than 45% occurring only once. The CDR3 covers 17 residues. The V and J ends lost 3 bases and 2 bases, in that order; junction bases with no gene match: 8.

Input material: blood. This receptor was obtained from a woman in her late teens or twenties in good health. The rearrangement uses TRBV12-3 or TRBV12-4 and TRBJ2-5; 11 bases map to TRBD2. The CDR3 reads CASSFRLAGGPQETQYF. CDR3 bases: TGTGCCAGCAGTTTTCGGCTAGCGGGGGGTCCTCAAGAGACCCAGTACTTC.